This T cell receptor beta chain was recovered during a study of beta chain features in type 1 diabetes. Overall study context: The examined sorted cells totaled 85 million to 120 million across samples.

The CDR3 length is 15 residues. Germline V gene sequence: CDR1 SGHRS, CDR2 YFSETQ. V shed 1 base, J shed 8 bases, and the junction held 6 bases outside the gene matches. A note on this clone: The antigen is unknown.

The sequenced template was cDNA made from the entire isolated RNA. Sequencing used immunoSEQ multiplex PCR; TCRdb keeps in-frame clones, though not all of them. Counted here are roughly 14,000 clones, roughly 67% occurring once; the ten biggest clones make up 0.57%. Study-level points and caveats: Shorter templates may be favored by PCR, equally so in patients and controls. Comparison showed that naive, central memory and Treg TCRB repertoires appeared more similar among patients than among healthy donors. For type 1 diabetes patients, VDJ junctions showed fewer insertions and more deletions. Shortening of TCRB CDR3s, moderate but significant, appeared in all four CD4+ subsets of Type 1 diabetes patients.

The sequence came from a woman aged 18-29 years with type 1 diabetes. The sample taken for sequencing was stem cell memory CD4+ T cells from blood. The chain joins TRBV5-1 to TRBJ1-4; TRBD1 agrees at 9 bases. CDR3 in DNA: TGCGCCAGCAGCTTGACAGGGGGCGAGTCGGAAAAACTGTTTTTT. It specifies CASSLTGGESEKLFF.